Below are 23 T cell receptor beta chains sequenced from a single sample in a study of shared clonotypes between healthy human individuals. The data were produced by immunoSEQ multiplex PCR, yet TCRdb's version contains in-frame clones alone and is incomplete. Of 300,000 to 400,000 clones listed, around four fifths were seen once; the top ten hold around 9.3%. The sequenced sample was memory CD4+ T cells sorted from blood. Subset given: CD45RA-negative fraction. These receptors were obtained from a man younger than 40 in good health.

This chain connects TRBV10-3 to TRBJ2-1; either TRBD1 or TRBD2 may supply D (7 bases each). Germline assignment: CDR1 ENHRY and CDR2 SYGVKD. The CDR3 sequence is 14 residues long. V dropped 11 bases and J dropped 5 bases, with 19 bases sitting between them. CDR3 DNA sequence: TGTGCCGCCCAGGGGGGGGCCATCGACAATGAGCAGTTCTTC. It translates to CAAQGGAIDNEQFF.

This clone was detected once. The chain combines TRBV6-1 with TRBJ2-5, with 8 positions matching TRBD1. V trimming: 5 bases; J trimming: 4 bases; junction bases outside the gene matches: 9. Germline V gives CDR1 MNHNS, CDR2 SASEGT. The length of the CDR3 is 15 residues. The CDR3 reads CASSNPGQGRETQYF. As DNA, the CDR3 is TGTGCCAGCAGTAACCCTGGACAGGGAAGAGAGACCCAGTACTTC.

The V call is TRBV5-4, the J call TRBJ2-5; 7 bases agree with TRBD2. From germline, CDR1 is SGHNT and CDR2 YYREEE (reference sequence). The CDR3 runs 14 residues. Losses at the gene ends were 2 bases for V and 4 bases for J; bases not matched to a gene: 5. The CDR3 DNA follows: TGTGCCAGCAGCTTTGAGCCTAGCGGAGAGACCCAGTACTTC. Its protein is CASSFEPSGETQYF.

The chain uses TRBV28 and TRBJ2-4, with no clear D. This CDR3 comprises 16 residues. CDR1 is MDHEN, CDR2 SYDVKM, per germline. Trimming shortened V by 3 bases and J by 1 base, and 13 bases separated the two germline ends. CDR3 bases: TGTGCCAGCAGTTTCTTTCCCTGGAACGCCAAAAACATTCAGTACTTC. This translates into CASSFFPWNAKNIQYF.

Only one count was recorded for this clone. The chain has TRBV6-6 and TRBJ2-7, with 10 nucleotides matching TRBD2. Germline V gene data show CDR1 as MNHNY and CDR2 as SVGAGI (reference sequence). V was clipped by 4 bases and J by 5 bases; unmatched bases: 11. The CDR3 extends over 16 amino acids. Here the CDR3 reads CASSSFSGGGSNEQYF. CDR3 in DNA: TGTGCCAGCAGTTCCTTCAGCGGGGGGGGGAGTAACGAGCAGTACTTC.

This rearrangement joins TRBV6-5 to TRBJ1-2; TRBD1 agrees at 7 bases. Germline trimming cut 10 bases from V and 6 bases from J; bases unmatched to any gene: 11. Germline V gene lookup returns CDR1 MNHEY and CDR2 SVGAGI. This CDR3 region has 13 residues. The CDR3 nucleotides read TGTGCCATCCGAACGAACAGGGGACATGGCTACACCTTC. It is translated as CAIRTNRGHGYTF.

This chain's CDR3 is CASSFTPSTSEQYF. In DNA, the CDR3 is TGCGCCAGCAGTTTCACCCCGTCTACGTCCGAGCAGTACTTC. The rearrangement joins TRBV10-1 to TRBJ2-7, with D uncertain. Trimming removed 5 bases from V and 6 bases from J, with 17 bases in between. The CDR3 has 14 residues. CDR1 WNHNN and CDR2 SYGVQD come from the germline V gene (reference sequence).

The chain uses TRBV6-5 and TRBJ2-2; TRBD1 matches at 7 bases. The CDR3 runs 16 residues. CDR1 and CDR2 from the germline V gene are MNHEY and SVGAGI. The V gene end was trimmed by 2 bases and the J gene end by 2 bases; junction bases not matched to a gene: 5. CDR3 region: CASSYVTGVNTGELFF. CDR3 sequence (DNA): TGTGCCAGCAGTTACGTAACAGGGGTTAACACCGGGGAGCTGTTTTTT.

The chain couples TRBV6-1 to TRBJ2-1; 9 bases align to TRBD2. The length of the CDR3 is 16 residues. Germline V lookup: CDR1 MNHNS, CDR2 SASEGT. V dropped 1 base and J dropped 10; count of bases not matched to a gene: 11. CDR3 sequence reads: CASSEGSRLAGIEQFF. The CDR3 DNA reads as TGTGCCAGCAGTGAAGGGTCCCGTCTAGCGGGAATCGAGCAGTTCTTC.

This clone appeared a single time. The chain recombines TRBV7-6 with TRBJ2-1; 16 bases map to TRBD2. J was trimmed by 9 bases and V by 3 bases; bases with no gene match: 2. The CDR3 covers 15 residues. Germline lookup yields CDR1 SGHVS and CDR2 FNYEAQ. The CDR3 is CASSLGLAGGAEQFF. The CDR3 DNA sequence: TGTGCCAGCAGCTTGGGACTAGCGGGAGGGGCTGAGCAGTTCTTC.

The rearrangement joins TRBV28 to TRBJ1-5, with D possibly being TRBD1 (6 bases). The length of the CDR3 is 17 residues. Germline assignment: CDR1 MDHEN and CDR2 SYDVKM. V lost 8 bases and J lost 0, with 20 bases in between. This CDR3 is CASRQAPLGVSNQPQHF. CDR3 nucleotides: TGTGCCAGCCGACAGGCGCCGCTTGGGGTTAGCAATCAGCCCCAGCATTTT.

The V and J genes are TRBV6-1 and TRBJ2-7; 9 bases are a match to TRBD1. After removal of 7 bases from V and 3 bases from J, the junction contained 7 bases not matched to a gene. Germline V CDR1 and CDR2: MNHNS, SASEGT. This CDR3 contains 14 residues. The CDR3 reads CASIFRDRVYEQYF. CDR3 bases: TGTGCCAGCATTTTCCGGGACAGGGTCTACGAGCAGTACTTC.

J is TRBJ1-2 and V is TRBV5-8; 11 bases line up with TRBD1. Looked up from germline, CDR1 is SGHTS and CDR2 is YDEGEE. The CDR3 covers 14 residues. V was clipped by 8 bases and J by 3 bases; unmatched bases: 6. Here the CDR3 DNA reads TGTGCCAGTCCCCCGGGACAGGGGGACTATGGCTACACCTTC. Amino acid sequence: CASPPGQGDYGYTF.

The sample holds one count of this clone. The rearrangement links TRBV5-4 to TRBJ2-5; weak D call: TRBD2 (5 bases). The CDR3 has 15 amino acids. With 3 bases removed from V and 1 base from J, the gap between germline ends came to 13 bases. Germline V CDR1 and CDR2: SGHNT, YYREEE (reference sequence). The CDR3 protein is CASSSAAGVQETQYF. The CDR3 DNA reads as TGTGCCAGCAGCTCCGCGGCGGGTGTCCAAGAGACCCAGTACTTC.

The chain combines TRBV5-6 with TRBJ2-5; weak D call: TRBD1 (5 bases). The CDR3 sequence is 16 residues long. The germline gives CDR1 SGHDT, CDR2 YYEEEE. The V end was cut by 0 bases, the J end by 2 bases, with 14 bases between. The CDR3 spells CASSLVGPRQQETQYF. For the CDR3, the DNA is TGTGCCAGCAGCTTGGTGGGTCCGAGACAGCAAGAGACCCAGTACTTC.

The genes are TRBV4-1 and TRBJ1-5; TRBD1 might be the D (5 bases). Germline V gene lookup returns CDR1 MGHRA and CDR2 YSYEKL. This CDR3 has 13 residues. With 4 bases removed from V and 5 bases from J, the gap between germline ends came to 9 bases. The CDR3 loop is CASSRPGDQPQHF. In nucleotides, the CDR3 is TGCGCCAGCAGCCGCCCGGGGGATCAGCCCCAGCATTTT.

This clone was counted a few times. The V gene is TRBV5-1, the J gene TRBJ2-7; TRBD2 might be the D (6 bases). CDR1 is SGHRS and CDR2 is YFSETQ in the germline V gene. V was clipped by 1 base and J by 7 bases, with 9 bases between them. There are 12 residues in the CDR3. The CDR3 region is CASSLRAGEQYF. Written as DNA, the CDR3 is TGCGCCAGCAGCTTGAGGGCGGGAGAGCAGTACTTC.

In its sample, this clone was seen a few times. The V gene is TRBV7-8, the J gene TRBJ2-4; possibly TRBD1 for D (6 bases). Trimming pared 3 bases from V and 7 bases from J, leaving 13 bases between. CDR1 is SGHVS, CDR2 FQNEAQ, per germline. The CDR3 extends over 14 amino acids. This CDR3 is CASSLGRGGNIQYF. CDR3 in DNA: TGTGCCAGCAGCTTGGGCAGGGGTGGTAACATTCAGTACTTC.

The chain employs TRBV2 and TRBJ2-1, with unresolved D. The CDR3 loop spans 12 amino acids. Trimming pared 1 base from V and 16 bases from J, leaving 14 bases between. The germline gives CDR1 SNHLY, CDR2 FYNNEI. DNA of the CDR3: TGTGCCAGCAGTGAAGTGGGCGGCGTGCATTTCTTC. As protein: CASSEVGGVHFF.

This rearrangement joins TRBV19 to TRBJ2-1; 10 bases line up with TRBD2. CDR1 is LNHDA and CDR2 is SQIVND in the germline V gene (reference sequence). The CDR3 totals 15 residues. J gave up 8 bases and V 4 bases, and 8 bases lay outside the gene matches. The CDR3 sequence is CASSRPSGRGHEQFF. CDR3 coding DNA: TGTGCCAGTAGTAGACCTAGCGGGAGAGGCCATGAGCAGTTCTTC.

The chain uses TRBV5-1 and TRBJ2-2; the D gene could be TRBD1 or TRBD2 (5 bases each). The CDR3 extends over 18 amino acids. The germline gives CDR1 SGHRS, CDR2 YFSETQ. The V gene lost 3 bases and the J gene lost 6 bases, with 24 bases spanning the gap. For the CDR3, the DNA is TGCGCCAGCAGCTCGCACGTTCGGGGACGTTCTTATCCCGGGGAGCTGTTTTTT. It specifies CASSSHVRGRSYPGELFF.

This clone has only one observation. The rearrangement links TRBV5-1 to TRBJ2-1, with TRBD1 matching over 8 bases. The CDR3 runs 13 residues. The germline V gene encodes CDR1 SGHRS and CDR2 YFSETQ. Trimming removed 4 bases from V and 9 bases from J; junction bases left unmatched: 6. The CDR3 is CASSVDRESEQFF. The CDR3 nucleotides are TGCGCCAGCAGCGTGGACAGGGAGAGTGAGCAGTTCTTC.

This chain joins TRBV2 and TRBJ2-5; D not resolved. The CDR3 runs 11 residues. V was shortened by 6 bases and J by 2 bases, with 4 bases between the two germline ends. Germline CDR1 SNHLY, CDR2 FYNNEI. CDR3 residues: CASRVQETQYF. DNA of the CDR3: TGTGCCAGCAGAGTTCAAGAGACCCAGTACTTC. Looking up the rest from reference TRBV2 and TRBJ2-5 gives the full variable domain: EPEVTQTPSHQVTQMGQEVILRCVPISNHLYFYWYRQILGQKVEFLVSFYNNEISEKSEIFDDQFSVERPDGSNFTLKIRSTKLEDSAMYFCASRVQETQYFGPGTRLLVL.